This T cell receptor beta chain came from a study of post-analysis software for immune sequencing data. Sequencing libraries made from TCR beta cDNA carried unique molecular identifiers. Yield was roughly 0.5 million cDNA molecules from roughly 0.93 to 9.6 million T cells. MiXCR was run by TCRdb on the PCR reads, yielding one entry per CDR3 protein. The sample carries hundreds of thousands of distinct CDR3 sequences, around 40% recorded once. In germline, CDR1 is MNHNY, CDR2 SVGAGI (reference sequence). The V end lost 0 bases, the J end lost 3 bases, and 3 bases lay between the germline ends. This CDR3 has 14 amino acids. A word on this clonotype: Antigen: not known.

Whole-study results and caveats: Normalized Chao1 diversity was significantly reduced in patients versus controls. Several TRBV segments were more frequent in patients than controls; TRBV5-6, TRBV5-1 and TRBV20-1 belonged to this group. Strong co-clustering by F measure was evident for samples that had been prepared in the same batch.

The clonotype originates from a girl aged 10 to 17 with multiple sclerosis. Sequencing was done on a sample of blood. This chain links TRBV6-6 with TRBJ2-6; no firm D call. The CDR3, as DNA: TGTGCCAGCAGTTACTCGGATGGGGCCAACGTCCTGACTTTC. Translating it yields CASSYSDGANVLTF.